Included here is one TCR beta chain sequence, with context. The antigen remains undetermined. Replicate PCRs run on sorted subsets employed 200 ng DNA, tens of thousands of T cell genomes. Assay: immunoSEQ multiplex PCR; the TCRdb copy retains only in-frame clones and omits some. The sample has some 1,400,000 clones; roughly 97% are singletons. The data originate from a study of shared clonotypes between healthy human individuals. Findings of the study overall: Memory subsets generally showed smaller estimated richness than naive subsets did. Shared clonotypes across all four donors exceeded non-shared ones in generation probability.

Deletions cut 4 bases from V and 6 bases from J, with 22 bases between. The CDR3 consists of 16 residues. Germline V CDR1 and CDR2: SGHTA, FQGNSA. Sequencing was done on a sample of naive CD4+ T cells sorted from blood. Subset defined: CD45RA+ positively selected. The chain links TRBV7-2 to TRBJ2-7; weak D call: TRBD1 (5 bases). The TCR originated in a man aged 30-40 years in good health. Here the CDR3 reads CASSSRFPGHPSEQYF. CDR3 DNA: TGTGCCAGCAGCTCCCGTTTTCCCGGACACCCGAGCGAGCAGTACTTC.